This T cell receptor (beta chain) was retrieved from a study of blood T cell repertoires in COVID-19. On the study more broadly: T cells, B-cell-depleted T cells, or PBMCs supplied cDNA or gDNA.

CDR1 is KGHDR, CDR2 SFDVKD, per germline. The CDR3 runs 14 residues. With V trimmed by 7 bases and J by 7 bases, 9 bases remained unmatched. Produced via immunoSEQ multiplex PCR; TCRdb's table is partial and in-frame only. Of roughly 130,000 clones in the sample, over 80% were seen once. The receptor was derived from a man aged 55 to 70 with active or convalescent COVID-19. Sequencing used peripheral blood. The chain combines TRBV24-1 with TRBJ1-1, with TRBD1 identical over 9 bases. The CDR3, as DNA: TGTGCCACCAGGCCGTCGGGACAGGGTGGTGAAGCTTTCTTT. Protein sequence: CATRPSGQGGEAFF.